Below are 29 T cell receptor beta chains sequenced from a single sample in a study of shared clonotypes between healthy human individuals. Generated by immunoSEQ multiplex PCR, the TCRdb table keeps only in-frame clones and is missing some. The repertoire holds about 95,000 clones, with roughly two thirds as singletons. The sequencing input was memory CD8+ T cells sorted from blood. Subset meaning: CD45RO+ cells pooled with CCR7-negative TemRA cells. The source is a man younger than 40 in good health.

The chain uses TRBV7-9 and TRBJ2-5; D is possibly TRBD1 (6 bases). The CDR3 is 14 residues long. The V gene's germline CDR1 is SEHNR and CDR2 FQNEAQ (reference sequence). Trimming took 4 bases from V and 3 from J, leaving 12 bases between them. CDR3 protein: CASSYAGAEETQYF. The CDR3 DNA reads TGTGCCAGCAGCTACGCAGGGGCCGAAGAGACCCAGTACTTC.

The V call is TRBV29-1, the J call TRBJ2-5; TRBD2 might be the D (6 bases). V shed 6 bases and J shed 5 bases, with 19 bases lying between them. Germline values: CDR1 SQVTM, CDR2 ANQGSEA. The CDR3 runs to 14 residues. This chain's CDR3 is CSVDDRTAGETQYF. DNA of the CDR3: TGCAGCGTAGACGACCGCACCGCGGGGGAGACCCAGTACTTC.

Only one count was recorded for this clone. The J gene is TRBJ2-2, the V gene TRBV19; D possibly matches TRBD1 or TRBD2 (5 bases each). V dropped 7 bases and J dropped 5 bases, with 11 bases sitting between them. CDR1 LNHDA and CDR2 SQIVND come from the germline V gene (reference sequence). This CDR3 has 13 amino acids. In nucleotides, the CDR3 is TGTGCCAGTATGGGACCTATTACCGGGGAGCTGTTTTTT. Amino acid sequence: CASMGPITGELFF.

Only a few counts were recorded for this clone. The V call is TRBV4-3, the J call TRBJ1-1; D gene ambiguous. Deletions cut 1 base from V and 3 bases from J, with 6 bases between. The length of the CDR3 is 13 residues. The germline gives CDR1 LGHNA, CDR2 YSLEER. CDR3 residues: CASSQADHTEAFF. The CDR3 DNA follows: TGCGCCAGCAGCCAAGCGGACCACACTGAAGCTTTCTTT.

The CDR3 DNA reads TGCGCCAGCAGCTTCAGTGATCGAACCTACGAGCAGTACTTC. Its protein is CASSFSDRTYEQYF. The chain joins TRBV5-1 to TRBJ2-7, with D unresolved. This CDR3 is built from 14 residues. CDR1 SGHRS and CDR2 YFSETQ come from the germline V gene. The V end was cut by 2 bases, the J end by 2 bases, with 11 bases between. Full variable domain (missing parts from reference TRBV5-1 and TRBJ2-7): KAGVTQTPRYLIKTRGQQVTLSCSPISGHRSVSWYQQTPGQGLQFLFEYFSETQRNKGNFPGRFSGRQFSNSRSEMNVSTLELGDSALYLCASSFSDRTYEQYFGPGTRLTVT.

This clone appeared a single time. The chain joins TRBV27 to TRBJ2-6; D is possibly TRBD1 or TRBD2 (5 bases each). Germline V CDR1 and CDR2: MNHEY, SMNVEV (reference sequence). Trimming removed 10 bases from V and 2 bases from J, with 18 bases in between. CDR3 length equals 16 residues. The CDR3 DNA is TGTGCCACCCAGTTTATTGGGGGTGCTGGGGCCAACGTCCTGACTTTC. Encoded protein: CATQFIGGAGANVLTF.

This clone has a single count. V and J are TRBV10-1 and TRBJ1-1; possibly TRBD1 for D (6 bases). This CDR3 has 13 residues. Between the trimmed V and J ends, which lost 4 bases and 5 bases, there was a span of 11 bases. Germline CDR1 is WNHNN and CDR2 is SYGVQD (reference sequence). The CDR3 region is CASSVGGGTEAFF. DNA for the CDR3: TGCGCCAGCAGTGTAGGGGGAGGAACTGAAGCTTTCTTT.

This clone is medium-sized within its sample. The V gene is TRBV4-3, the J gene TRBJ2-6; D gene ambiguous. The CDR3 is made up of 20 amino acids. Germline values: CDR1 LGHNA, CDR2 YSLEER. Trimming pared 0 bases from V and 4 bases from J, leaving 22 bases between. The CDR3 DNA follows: TGCGCCAGCAGCCAAGAAGGGTCGCGGTCCTCCCTCGGCGGGGCCAACGTCCTGACTTTC. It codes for CASSQEGSRSSLGGANVLTF.

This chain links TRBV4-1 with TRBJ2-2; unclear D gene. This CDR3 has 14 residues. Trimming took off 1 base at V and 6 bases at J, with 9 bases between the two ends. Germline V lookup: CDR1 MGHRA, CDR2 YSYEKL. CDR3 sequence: CASSQGLSSGELFF. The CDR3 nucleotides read TGCGCCAGCAGCCAAGGCTTATCCTCCGGGGAGCTGTTTTTT.

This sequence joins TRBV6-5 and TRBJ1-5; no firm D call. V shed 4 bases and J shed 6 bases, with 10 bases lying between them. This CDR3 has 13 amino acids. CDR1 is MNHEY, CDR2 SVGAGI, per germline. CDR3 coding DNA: TGTGCCAGCAGTTTATTCGTTGGTCAGCCCCAGCATTTT. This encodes CASSLFVGQPQHF.

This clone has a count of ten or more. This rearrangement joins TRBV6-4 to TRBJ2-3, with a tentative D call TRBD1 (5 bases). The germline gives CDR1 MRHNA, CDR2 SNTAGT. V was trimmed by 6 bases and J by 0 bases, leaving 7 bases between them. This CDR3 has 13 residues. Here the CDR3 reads CASSPGSTDTQYF. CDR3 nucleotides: TGTGCCAGCAGCCCAGGGAGCACAGATACGCAGTATTTT.

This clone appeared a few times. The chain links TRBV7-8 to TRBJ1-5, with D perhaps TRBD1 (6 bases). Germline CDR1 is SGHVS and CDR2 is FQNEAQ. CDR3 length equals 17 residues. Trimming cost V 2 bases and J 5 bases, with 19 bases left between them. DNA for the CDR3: TGTGCCAGCAGCTTACGGGGCGGGGGCGCGGGGGATCAGCCCCAGCATTTT. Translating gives CASSLRGGGAGDQPQHF. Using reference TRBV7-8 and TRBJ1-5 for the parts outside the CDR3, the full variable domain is GAGVSQSPRYKVAKRGQDVALRCDPISGHVSLFWYQQALGQGPEFLTYFQNEAQLDKSGLPSDRFFAERPEGSVSTLKIQRTQQEDSAVYLCASSLRGGGAGDQPQHFGDGTRLSIL.

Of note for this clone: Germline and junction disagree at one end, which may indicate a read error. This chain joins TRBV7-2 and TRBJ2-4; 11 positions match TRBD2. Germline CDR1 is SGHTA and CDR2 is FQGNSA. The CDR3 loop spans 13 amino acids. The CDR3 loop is CASSYSGRAFLDF. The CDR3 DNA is TGTGCCAGCAGTTATAGCGGGAGGGCCTTTCTGGACTTC.

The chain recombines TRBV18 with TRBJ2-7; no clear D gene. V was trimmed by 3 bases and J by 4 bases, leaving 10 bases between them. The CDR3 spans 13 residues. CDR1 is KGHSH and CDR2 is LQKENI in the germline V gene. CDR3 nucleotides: TGTGCCAGCTCACCCGATGACGGTTACGAGCAGTACTTC. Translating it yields CASSPDDGYEQYF. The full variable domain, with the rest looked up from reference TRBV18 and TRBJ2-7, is NAGVMQNPRHLVRRRGQEARLRCSPMKGHSHVYWYRQLPEEGLKFMVYLQKENIIDESGMPKERFSAEFPKEGPSILRIQQVVRGDSAAYFCASSPDDGYEQYFGPGTRLTVT.

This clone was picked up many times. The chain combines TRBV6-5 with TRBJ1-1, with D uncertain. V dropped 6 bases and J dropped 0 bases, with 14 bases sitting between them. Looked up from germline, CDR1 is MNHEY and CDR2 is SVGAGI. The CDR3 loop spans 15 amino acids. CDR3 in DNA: TGTGCCAGCAGACAGAAGGGAGGTCTGAACACTGAAGCTTTCTTT. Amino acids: CASRQKGGLNTEAFF.

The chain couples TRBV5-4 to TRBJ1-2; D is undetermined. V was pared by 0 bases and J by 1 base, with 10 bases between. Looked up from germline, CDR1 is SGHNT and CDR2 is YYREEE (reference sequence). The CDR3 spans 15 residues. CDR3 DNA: TGTGCCAGCAGCTTGGTGTCGGAGATTAACTATGGCTACACCTTC. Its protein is CASSLVSEINYGYTF.

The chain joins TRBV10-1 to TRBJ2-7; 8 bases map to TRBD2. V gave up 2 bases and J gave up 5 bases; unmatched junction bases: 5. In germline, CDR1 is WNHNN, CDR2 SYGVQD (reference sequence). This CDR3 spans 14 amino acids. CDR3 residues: CASSESGRTHEQYF. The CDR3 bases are TGCGCCAGCAGTGAGAGCGGGAGAACCCACGAGCAGTACTTC.

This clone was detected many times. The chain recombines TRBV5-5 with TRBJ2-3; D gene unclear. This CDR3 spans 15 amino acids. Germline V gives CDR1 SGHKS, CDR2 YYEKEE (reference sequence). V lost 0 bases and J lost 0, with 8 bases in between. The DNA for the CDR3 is TGTGCCAGCAGCTTGGGGTCCACTAGCACAGATACGCAGTATTTT. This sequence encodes CASSLGSTSTDTQYF.

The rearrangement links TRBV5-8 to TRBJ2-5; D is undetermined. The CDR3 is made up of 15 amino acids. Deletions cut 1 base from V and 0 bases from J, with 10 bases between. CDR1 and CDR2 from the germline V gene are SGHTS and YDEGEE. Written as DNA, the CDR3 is TGTGCCAGCAGCTTGCCCGGGTCGTACCAAGAGACCCAGTACTTC. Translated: CASSLPGSYQETQYF.

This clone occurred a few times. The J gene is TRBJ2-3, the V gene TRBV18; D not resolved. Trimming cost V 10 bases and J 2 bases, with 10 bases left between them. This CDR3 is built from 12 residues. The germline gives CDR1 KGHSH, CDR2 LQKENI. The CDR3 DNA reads TGTGCCACGCCTTCTCTCACAGATACGCAGTATTTT. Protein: CATPSLTDTQYF.

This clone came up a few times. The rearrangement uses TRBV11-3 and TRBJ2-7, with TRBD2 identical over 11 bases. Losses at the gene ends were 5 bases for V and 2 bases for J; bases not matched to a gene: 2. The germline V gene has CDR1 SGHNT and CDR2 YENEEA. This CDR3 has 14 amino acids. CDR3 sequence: CASSPSGRTYEQYF. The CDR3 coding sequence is TGTGCCAGCAGCCCTAGCGGGAGGACCTACGAGCAGTACTTC.

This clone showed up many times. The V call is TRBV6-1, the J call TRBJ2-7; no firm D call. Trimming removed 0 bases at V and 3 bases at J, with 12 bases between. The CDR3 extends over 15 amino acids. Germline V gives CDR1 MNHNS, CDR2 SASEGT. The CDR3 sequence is CASSEAISGSYEQYF. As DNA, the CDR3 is TGTGCCAGCAGTGAAGCGATTTCGGGCAGCTACGAGCAGTACTTC.

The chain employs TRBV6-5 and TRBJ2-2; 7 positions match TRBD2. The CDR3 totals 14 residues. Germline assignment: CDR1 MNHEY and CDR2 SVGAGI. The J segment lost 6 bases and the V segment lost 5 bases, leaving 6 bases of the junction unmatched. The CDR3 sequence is CASSEPSGPGELFF. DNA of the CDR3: TGTGCCAGCAGTGAACCTAGCGGACCCGGGGAGCTGTTTTTT.

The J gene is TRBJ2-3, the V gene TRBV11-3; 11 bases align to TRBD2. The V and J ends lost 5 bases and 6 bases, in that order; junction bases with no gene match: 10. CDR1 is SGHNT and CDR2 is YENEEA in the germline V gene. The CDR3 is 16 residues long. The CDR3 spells CASSATSGTYMDTQYF. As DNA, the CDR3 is TGTGCCAGCAGCGCGACTAGCGGGACTTACATGGATACGCAGTATTTT. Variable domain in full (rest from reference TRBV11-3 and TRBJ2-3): EAGVVQSPRYKIIEKKQPVAFWCNPISGHNTLYWYLQNLGQGPELLIRYENEEAVDDSQLPKDRFSAERLKGVDSTLKIQPAELGDSAVYLCASSATSGTYMDTQYFGPGTRLTVL.

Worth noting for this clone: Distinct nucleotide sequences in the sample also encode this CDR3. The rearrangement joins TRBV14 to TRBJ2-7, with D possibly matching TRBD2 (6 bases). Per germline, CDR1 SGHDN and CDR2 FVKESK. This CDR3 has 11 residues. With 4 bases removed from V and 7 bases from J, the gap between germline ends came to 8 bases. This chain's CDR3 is CASSPGGEQYF. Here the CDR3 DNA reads TGTGCCAGCAGCCCCGGGGGAGAGCAGTACTTC.

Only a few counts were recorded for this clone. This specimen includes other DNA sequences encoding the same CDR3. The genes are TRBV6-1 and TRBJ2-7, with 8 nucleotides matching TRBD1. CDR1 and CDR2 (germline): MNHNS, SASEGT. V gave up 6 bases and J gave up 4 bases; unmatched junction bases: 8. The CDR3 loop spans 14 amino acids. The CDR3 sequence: CASSDRGGRYEQYF. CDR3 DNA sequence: TGTGCCAGCAGCGACAGGGGAGGTCGGTACGAGCAGTACTTC.

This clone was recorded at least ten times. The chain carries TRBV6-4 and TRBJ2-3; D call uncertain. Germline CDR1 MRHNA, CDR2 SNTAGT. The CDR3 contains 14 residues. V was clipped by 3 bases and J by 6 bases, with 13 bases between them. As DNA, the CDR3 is TGTGCCAGCAGTGAAGGCCTAGGATCGGATACGCAGTATTTT. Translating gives CASSEGLGSDTQYF.

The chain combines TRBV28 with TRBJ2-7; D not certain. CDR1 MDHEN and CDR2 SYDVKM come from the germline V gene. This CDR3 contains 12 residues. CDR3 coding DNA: TGTGCAACATCCCAGAGCTCCTACGAGCAGTACTTC. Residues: CATSQSSYEQYF.

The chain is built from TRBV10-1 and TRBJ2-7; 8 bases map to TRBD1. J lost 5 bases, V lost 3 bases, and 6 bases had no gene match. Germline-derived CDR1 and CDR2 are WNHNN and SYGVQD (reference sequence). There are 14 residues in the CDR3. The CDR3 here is CASSDLLTGDEQYF. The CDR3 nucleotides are TGCGCCAGCAGTGATCTACTGACAGGGGACGAGCAGTACTTC.